The 20 T cell receptor beta chains below all came from one sample that was sequenced in a study of shared clonotypes between healthy human individuals (dated by TCRdb to the early 2020s). Receptor amplification or capture employed the immunoSEQ multiplex PCR assay. TCRdb limited this immuneACCESS table to in-frame rearrangements with V and J called. A share of clones is missing; checked studies link under half to unresolved V genes, and the rest is unexplained. The table for this sample lists about 490,000 clones; more than 75% of them were counted only once. 12% of the sample goes to the ten largest clones. The sequenced material came from PBMCs. These receptors were taken from a woman aged 40 to 50 in good health. Some clones in this sample may be carry-over from other donors' samples.

V usage is TRBV6-4 and J usage is TRBJ2-3; TRBD2 matches 10 bases. J lost 2 bases, V lost 4 bases, and 3 bases had no gene match. This CDR3 spans 15 amino acids. The germline V gene has CDR1 MRHNA and CDR2 SNTAGT. The CDR3 DNA is TGTGCCAGCAGTGTCCTAGCGGGAGACACAGATACGCAGTATTTT. Translating it yields CASSVLAGDTDTQYF.

The chain couples TRBV11-2 to TRBJ1-1; 8 bases align to TRBD1. Per the germline V gene, CDR1 is SGHAT and CDR2 is FQNNGV. The CDR3 has 18 residues. The ends lost 2 bases at V and 2 bases at J; junction bases unmatched: 13. The CDR3 nucleotides read TGTGCCAGCAGCTTACCTAACAGGGGGATTCAAGGAAACACTGAAGCTTTCTTT. Its protein is CASSLPNRGIQGNTEAFF.

V gene TRBV7-3 combines with J gene TRBJ2-1, with 9 positions matching TRBD2. After removal of 5 bases from V and 2 bases from J, the junction contained 4 bases not matched to a gene. This CDR3 is 15 amino acids long. CDR1 and CDR2 from the germline V gene are SGHTA and FQGTGA. The CDR3 DNA sequence: TGTGCCAGCAGCAATAGCGGGAGAGCCTACAATGAGCAGTTCTTC. Protein: CASSNSGRAYNEQFF.

This chain links TRBV7-2 with TRBJ2-1, with TRBD1 matching over 8 bases. The germline V gene encodes CDR1 SGHTA and CDR2 FQGNSA. J lost 5 bases, V lost 1 base, and 4 bases had no gene match. CDR3 length: 15 amino acids. CDR3 coding DNA: TGTGCCAGCAGCTTAGGCAGGGGGCTGAACAATGAGCAGTTCTTC. Amino acids: CASSLGRGLNNEQFF.

V and J are TRBV18 and TRBJ2-7; D is ambiguous. The germline V and J ends were trimmed by 3 bases and 3 bases, with 6 bases remaining between them. The germline gives CDR1 KGHSH, CDR2 LQKENI. The CDR3 is 12 residues long. This CDR3 is CASSPGVYEQYF. The CDR3 DNA reads as TGTGCCAGCTCACCCGGAGTCTACGAGCAGTACTTC.

The chain employs TRBV29-1 and TRBJ2-3; D uncertain. Germline CDR1 is SQVTM and CDR2 is ANQGSEA. The CDR3 extends over 13 amino acids. Between the trimmed V and J ends, which lost 0 bases and 1 base, there was a span of 5 bases. This CDR3 reads CSVEDLGTDTQYF. The CDR3 DNA follows: TGCAGCGTTGAAGATCTGGGCACAGATACGCAGTATTTT.

This clone was picked up one time. The chain employs TRBV7-9 and TRBJ2-7, with D perhaps matching TRBD2 (6 bases). Trimming took 3 bases from V and 4 from J, leaving 19 bases between them. CDR3 size: 16 residues. CDR1 and CDR2 (germline): SEHNR, FQNEAQ (reference sequence). As DNA, the CDR3 is TGTGCCAGCAGCTTGGGGCGGGACTCTATTAAGTACGAGCAGTACTTC. Translation: CASSLGRDSIKYEQYF.

This clone appeared many times. The rearrangement uses TRBV7-9 and TRBJ2-3, with unresolved D. The germline V gene encodes CDR1 SEHNR and CDR2 FQNEAQ (reference sequence). The CDR3 runs to 14 residues. V lost 7 bases and J lost 2, with 13 bases in between. DNA for the CDR3: TGTGCCAGCACCCTAGAAGGCCTCACAGATACGCAGTATTTT. As protein: CASTLEGLTDTQYF.

CDR3 residues: CASSPTSLQETQYF. CDR3 sequence (DNA): TGTGCCAGCAGCCCAACCAGCCTCCAAGAGACCCAGTACTTC. The chain has TRBV5-4 and TRBJ2-5; D uncertain. The V and J ends lost 4 bases and 1 base respectively, with 11 bases between them. Germline CDR1 and CDR2: SGHNT and YYREEE (reference sequence). The CDR3 spans 14 residues. Complete variable domain (other parts from reference TRBV5-4 and TRBJ2-5): ETGVTQSPTHLIKTRGQQVTLRCSSQSGHNTVSWYQQALGQGPQFIFQYYREEENGRGNFPPRFSGLQFPNYSSELNVNALELDDSALYLCASSPTSLQETQYFGPGTRLLVL.

J is TRBJ2-2 and V is TRBV6-1; 8 bases match TRBD2. The length of the CDR3 is 15 residues. Germline lookup yields CDR1 MNHNS and CDR2 SASEGT. The J segment lost 0 bases and the V segment lost 6 bases, leaving 3 bases of the junction unmatched. This CDR3 is CASRTSVPNTGELFF. For the CDR3, the DNA is TGTGCCAGCAGGACTAGCGTGCCGAACACCGGGGAGCTGTTTTTT.

The CDR3 bases are TGTGCCAGCAGCTTAGGGCGGGAGGGCCGGATCAAAAACATTCAGTACTTC. Residues: CASSLGREGRIKNIQYF. The chain uses TRBV7-9 and TRBJ2-4; TRBD2 matches at 9 bases. Trimming took 1 base from V and 3 from J; bases not matched to a gene: 7. This CDR3 contains 17 residues. Per the germline V gene, CDR1 is SEHNR and CDR2 is FQNEAQ (reference sequence).

With regard to this clone: This sequence is one base from a far larger clone and is likely a read error. The CDR3 end shows no conserved phenylalanine or tryptophan, and so a read error is likely. The chain recombines TRBV29-1 with TRBJ1-1, with D unclear. The germline V and J ends were trimmed by 0 bases and 1 base, with 12 bases remaining between them. Germline CDR1 reads SQVTM; CDR2 reads ANQGSEA. The CDR3 is 15 amino acids. The CDR3: CSVEDHGLGNTEAFL. CDR3 DNA: TGCAGCGTTGAAGATCATGGGCTGGGGAACACTGAAGCTTTCCTT.

This chain connects TRBV6-1 to TRBJ1-1; D perhaps matches TRBD1 (6 bases). This CDR3 region has 13 residues. Trimming left V 3 bases short and J 5 bases short, with 10 bases between. The germline CDR1 and CDR2 sequences are MNHNS and SASEGT. In DNA, the CDR3 is TGTGCCAGCAGTGATAGGGGGGGTACTGAAGCTTTCTTT. Translation: CASSDRGGTEAFF.

CDR3 sequence reads: CATSPQLAGAGNEQFF. CDR3 bases: TGTGCCACCAGCCCTCAATTAGCGGGAGCAGGGAATGAGCAGTTCTTC. The gene calls are TRBV15 and TRBJ2-1, with 9 positions matching TRBD2. The germline V gene has CDR1 LNHNV and CDR2 YYDKDF (reference sequence). Trimming took 5 bases from V and 7 from J; bases not matched to a gene: 12. The CDR3 contains 16 residues.

On this clone: A read error may produce the germline difference seen at one junction end. The V call is TRBV25-1, the J call TRBJ2-6; 8 positions match TRBD2. Per germline, CDR1 MGHDK and CDR2 SYGVNS. The CDR3 has 14 amino acids. The CDR3, as DNA: TGTGCCAGCAGTGAATCGGGAGGGGCCAACGCCCTGACTTTC. This translates into CASSESGGANALTF.

On this clone itself: A read error is possible here, since a much larger clone lies one base away. The rearrangement uses TRBV29-1 and TRBJ1-1; the D is unclear. V lost 3 bases, J lost 7 bases, and 3 bases lay in between. Germline CDR1 SQVTM, CDR2 ANQGSEA. This CDR3 is 9 amino acids long. In DNA form, the CDR3 reads TGCAGCGTTGACATTGAAGCTTTCTTT. This encodes CSVDIEAFF.

The V and J genes are TRBV5-4 and TRBJ2-7, with 9 positions matching TRBD1. The trim removed 0 bases at V and 0 bases at J, leaving 4 bases unmatched. In germline, CDR1 is SGHNT, CDR2 YYREEE (reference sequence). This CDR3 has 16 amino acids. The CDR3 here is CASSLVVGQGSYEQYF. The CDR3 DNA follows: TGTGCCAGCAGCTTGGTTGTGGGACAGGGCTCCTACGAGCAGTACTTC.

This chain links TRBV28 with TRBJ1-2; D is unclear. This CDR3 is built from 13 residues. The V gene's germline CDR1 is MDHEN and CDR2 SYDVKM. V was cut by 2 bases and J by 5 bases, with 9 bases left in between. DNA for the CDR3: TGTGCCAGCAGTTTACCGCGGGAATATGGCTACACCTTC. Amino acid sequence: CASSLPREYGYTF.

The rearrangement links TRBV6-5 to TRBJ2-3, with TRBD1 matching over 9 bases. The CDR3 is 14 residues long. V shed 7 bases and J 5 bases; nucleotides not matched to a gene: 7. Germline V gene lookup returns CDR1 MNHEY and CDR2 SVGAGI. The CDR3 sequence: CASKHRDREDTQYF. The DNA of the CDR3 is TGTGCCAGCAAGCACCGGGACAGGGAAGATACGCAGTATTTT.

Notes on this clone: A much larger clone lies one base from this, so it may be a read error. The same CDR3 is also encoded by other DNA sequences in this sample. V usage is TRBV30 and J usage is TRBJ1-2; a possible D gene is TRBD1 (5 bases). The CDR3 is 13 residues long. Looked up from germline, CDR1 is GTSNPN and CDR2 is SVGIG (reference sequence). The CDR3 bases are TGTGCCTGGAGTAGGGGCGCCAACTGTGGCTACACCTTC. This gives the protein CAWSRGANCGYTF.